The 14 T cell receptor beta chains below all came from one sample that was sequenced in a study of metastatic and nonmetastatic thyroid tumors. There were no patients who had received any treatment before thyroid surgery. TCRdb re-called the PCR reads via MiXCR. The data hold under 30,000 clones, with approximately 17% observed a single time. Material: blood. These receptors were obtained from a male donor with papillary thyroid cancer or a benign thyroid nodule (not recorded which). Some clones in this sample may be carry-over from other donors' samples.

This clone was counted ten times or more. The CDR3 sequence: CASSTADRGPYEQYF. The DNA of the CDR3 is TGTGCCAGTAGTACCGCGGACAGGGGGCCGTACGAGCAGTACTTC. The chain uses TRBV19 and TRBJ2-7, with 11 bases identical to TRBD1. Germline V gene sequence: CDR1 LNHDA, CDR2 SQIVND (reference sequence). V lost 4 bases to trimming and J lost 4 bases; unmatched junction nucleotides: 6. This CDR3 is built from 15 residues.

DNA for the CDR3: TGCAGGTCTCCAGGGTCTGGGAGAACTGAAGCTTTCTTT. Its protein is CRSPGSGRTEAFF. The V gene is TRBV20-1, the J gene TRBJ1-1; D perhaps matches TRBD1 (5 bases). The CDR3 has 13 amino acids. Germline CDR1 DFQATT, CDR2 SNEGSKA (reference sequence).

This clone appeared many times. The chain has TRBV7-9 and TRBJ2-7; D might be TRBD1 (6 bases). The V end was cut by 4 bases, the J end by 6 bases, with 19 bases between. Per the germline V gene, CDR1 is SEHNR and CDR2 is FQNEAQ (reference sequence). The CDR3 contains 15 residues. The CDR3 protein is CASSSLTGRQGEQYF. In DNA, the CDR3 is TGTGCCAGCAGCTCGCTGACAGGAAGGCAGGGCGAGCAGTACTTC.

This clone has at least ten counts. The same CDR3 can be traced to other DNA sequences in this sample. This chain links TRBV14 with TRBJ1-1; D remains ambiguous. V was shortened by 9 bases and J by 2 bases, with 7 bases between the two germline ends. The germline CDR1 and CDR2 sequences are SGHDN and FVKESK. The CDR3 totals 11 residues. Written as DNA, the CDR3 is TGTGCCAGTAGCTCCAACACTGAAGCTTTCTTT. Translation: CASSSNTEAFF.

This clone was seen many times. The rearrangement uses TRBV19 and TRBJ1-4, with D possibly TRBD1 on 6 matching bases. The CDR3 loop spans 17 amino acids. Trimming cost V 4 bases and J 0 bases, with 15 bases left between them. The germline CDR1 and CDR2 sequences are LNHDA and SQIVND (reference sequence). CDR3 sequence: CASSTPNRQATNEKLFF. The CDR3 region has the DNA TGTGCCAGTAGTACACCCAACCGACAGGCAACTAATGAAAAACTGTTTTTT.

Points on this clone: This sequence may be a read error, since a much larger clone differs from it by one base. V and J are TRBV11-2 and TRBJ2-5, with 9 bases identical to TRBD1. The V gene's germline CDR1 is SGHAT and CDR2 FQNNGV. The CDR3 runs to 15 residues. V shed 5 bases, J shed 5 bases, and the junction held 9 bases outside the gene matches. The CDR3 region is CASSSTGGEGETQYF. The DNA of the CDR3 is TGTGCCAGCAGCAGCACAGGGGGCGAGGGCGAGACCCAGTACTTC.

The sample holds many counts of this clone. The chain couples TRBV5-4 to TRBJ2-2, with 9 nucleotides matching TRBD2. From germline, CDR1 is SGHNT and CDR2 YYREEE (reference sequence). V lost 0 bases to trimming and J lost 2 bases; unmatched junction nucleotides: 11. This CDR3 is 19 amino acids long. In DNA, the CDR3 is TGTGCCAGCAGCTTGGCGAGGAAAACTAGCGGGTATAACACCGGGGAGCTGTTTTTT. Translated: CASSLARKTSGYNTGELFF.

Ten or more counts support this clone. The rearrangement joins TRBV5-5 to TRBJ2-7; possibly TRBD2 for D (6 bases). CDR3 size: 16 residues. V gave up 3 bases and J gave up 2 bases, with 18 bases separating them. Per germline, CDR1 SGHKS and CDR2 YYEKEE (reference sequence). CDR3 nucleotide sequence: TGTGCCAGCAGCTCCGGCGGGGCGCGGATAACCTACGAGCAGTACTTC. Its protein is CASSSGGARITYEQYF.

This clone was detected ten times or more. The CDR3 sequence is CASSIQGAGYEQFF. The CDR3 nucleotides are TGTGCCAGTAGTATTCAGGGGGCGGGCTATGAGCAGTTCTTC. The rearrangement uses TRBV19 and TRBJ2-1; TRBD1 matches 8 bases. CDR1 and CDR2 from the germline V gene are LNHDA and SQIVND (reference sequence). V was pared by 3 bases and J by 8 bases, with 6 bases of the junction left unmatched. The CDR3 is 14 residues long.

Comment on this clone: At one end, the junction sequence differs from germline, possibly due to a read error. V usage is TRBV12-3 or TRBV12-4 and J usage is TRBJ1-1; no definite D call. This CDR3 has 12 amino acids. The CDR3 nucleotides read TGTGCCAGCATCGTGCGTAGATTTGAAGCTTTCTTC. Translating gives CASIVRRFEAFF.

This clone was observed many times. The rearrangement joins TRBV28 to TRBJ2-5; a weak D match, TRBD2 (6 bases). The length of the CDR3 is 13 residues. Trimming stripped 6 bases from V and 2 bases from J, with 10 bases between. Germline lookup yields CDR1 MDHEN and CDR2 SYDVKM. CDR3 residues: CASSSGSQETQYF. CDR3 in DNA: TGTGCCAGCAGCTCCGGGAGTCAAGAGACCCAGTACTTC.

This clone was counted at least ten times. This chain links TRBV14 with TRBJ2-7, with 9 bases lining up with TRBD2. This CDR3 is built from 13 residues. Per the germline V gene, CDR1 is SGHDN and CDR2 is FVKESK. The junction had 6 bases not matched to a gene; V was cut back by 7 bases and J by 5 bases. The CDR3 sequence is CASTRLAGNEQYF. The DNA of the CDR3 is TGTGCCAGCACTCGGCTAGCGGGAAACGAGCAGTACTTC.

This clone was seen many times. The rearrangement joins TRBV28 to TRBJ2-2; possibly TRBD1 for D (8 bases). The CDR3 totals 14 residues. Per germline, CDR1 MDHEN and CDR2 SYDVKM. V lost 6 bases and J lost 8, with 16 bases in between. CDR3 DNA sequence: TGTGCCAGCAGCTACAGGGGGGGAACGGGGGAGCTGTTTTTT. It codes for CASSYRGGTGELFF.

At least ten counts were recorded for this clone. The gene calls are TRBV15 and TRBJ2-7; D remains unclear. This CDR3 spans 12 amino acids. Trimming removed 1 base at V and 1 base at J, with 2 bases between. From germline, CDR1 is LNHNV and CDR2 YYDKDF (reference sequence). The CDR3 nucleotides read TGTGCCACCAGCAGAGGTTCCTACGAGCAGTACTTC. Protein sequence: CATSRGSYEQYF.